The entry below gives a single T cell receptor (delta chain) sequence along with its context. There is no known antigen for this receptor. A far larger clone differs by one base, so this is likely a read error. The sample contains more than one DNA sequence encoding this CDR3. This sample was included in a study of fetal and pediatric gammadelta thymocytes (dated by TCRdb to 2022 to 2024). Some background on the complete study: To strengthen a single-cell study of gammadelta thymocyte development, the researchers used bulk gammadelta thymocyte repertoires that mixed previously published data with newly generated, unpublished data. Previously published data (refs 27,28) and unpublished data were combined in the bulk gammadelta thymocyte repertoires. Bulk TCR repertoire data were included to raise the number of subjects and reinforce the CDR3 publicity analysis. A total of about 10 subjects, comprising 3 fetal thymus donors and 7 pediatric thymus donors, were covered by the bulk gammadelta thymocyte repertoire set. The full study reports these points: Compared with post-natal repertoires, fetal gammadelta thymocyte repertoires were previously reported to be enriched for TRDV2, TRGV8 and TRGV9 usage, low N additions and public CDR3s.

Sequencing relied on an Illumina MiSeq. The paper's processing steps were these. For publicity analysis, the Vgamma9Vdelta2 and nonVgamma9Vdelta2 bulk CDR3 files were merged for each subject into one combined repertoire per subject. CDR3 publicity was given a score from 0 to 19 by checking each amino acid sequence across 9 single-cell datasets and 10 bulk repertoires with base R and dplyr. TCRdb called clones afresh from the public reads with CATT; identical DNA rows were later merged. Clone size and V and J calls follow TCRdb, not the original study. The sample yields roughly 640 delta-chain clones; 25% to 35% were counted once. The ten largest clones capture around 24% of the sample. Fetal thymuses came from elective pregnancy terminations at 14 to 22 weeks estimated gestational age, performed for socio-psychological reasons in Singapore. All fetuses were judged to be structurally normal by ultrasound prior to termination and by gross morphological examination after termination. Staining of thymocytes was performed with Zombie NIR viability dye and with antibodies against CD3 (UCHT1), TCRgammadelta (11F2), TCRVgamma9 (IMMU360) and TCRVdelta2 (IMMU389). From human fetal and pediatric thymuses, sorted Vgamma9Vdelta2 and nonVgamma9Vdelta2 gammadelta thymocytes were used to generate bulk TRD and TRG CDR3 repertoires separately. As previously described, thymic cell suspensions were prepared from both fetal and post-natal thymuses. Cells that were CD3+ gammadeltaTCR+ Vgamma9+ Vdelta2+ were sorted as Vgamma9Vdelta2 thymocytes. A FACS Aria III cell sorter (BD Biosciences) was used to carry out the cell sorting.

V is cut by 3 bases and J by 0 bases, and the space between the germline ends is 10 bases. The CDR3 goes from the cysteine to the phenylalanine over 14 residues. Only the CDR3 portion is preserved as DNA: 42 bases, with reading frame beginning at the first base. In the germline V gene, CDR1 corresponds to GEAIGNYY and CDR2 to EKD. Sequencing was done on a sample of Vgamma9Vdelta2 gamma-delta T cells from the thymus. According to the study, the label for this sample's cell subset or site signals: sorted CD3+gammadeltaTCR+Vgamma9+Vdelta2+ thymocytes. This clonotype was sampled from a human fetus. The receptor chain draws on TRDV2 and TRDJ1; a weak D assignment points to TRDD3 (5 bases agree). The DNA reads TGTGCCTGTGACCCCGGGGGGTACACCGATAAACTCATCTTT. This is translated as CACDPGGYTDKLIF.